This TCR beta chain was documented in a study of shared clonotypes between healthy human individuals. Samples underwent the assay at deep level. Each PCR replicate run on unsorted PBMC took in 300 to 350 ng DNA, tens of thousands of T cell genomes. Libraries were prepared by immunoSEQ multiplex PCR; TCRdb keeps only in-frame clonotypes and omits some of them. The profile shows about 490,000 clones, about 84% of them singletons. CDR3 size: 15 residues. Trimming left V 4 bases short and J 0 bases short, with 12 bases between. The V gene's germline CDR1 is SGHDT and CDR2 YYEEEE. This clone was detected ten times or more.

The sample comprised PBMCs. The genes are TRBV5-6 and TRBJ2-3; D not certain. This TCR was sampled from a woman aged 40 to 50 in good health. Some clones in this sample may be carry-over from other donors' samples. CDR3 protein: CASSVTAGSTDTQYF. CDR3 bases: TGTGCCAGCAGCGTTACGGCAGGCAGCACAGATACGCAGTATTTT.